Below are 14 T cell receptor beta chains sequenced from a single sample in a study of CD8+ T cells in alopecia areata. Sequencing used cDNA as its template, made by extracting RNA and reverse transcribing it. The method was immunoSEQ multiplex PCR; TCRdb's version includes in-frame clones alone and lacks a portion of them. The data show about 120,000 clones, 53% seen once. As for treatment: oral pan-JAK inhibitor, 5-10 mg twice daily. Material: CD4+ T cells sorted from blood, obtained at week 4, from a patient treated with tofacitinib. These receptors all come from a human donor with alopecia areata.

The chain employs TRBV10-3 and TRBJ1-1; 9 positions match TRBD1. Germline CDR1 and CDR2: ENHRY and SYGVKD. The ends lost 8 bases at V and 3 bases at J; junction bases unmatched: 4. This CDR3 contains 13 residues. CDR3 DNA: TGTGCCATCGGGGACAGGGTTGACACTGAAGCTTTCTTT. Protein product: CAIGDRVDTEAFF.

This chain uses TRBV7-9 with TRBJ2-7, with D hard to call. Trimming stripped 4 bases from V and 0 bases from J, with 10 bases between. The CDR3 is 14 residues long. Germline V CDR1 and CDR2: SEHNR, FQNEAQ (reference sequence). This chain's CDR3 is CASSSSGSSYEQYF. The CDR3 DNA follows: TGTGCCAGCAGCTCGTCTGGCAGCTCCTACGAGCAGTACTTC.

The chain links TRBV20-1 to TRBJ1-3; D is uncertain. This CDR3 has 11 amino acids. The ends were cut back, 5 bases at V and 6 bases at J, with 8 bases in the middle. Per germline, CDR1 DFQATT and CDR2 SNEGSKA (reference sequence). The CDR3 region has the DNA TGCAGTGCTCCGGACCTAAACACCATATATTTT. It yields the protein CSAPDLNTIYF.

This clone has a handful of counts. The chain combines TRBV18 with TRBJ1-1; D unclear. Between the trimmed V and J ends, which lost 2 bases and 0 bases, there was a span of 4 bases. This CDR3 region has 13 residues. The germline gives CDR1 KGHSH, CDR2 LQKENI. CDR3 protein: CASSPGLNTEAFF. CDR3 in DNA: TGTGCCAGCTCACCAGGATTGAACACTGAAGCTTTCTTT.

This clone occurred a few times. This sequence joins TRBV5-1 and TRBJ2-6; a weak D match, TRBD1 (6 bases). Trimming removed 0 bases at V and 10 bases at J, with 11 bases between. The germline V gene has CDR1 SGHRS and CDR2 YFSETQ. The CDR3 has 14 residues. The CDR3 protein is CASSLGPRGNVLTF. Written as DNA, the CDR3 is TGCGCCAGCAGCTTGGGCCCCAGGGGTAACGTCCTGACTTTC.

In its sample, this clone was seen a few times. This chain links TRBV5-1 with TRBJ2-7, with 7 bases that match TRBD2. The trim removed 4 bases at V and 0 bases at J, leaving 10 bases unmatched. Germline values: CDR1 SGHRS, CDR2 YFSETQ. The CDR3 runs to 16 residues. In DNA, the CDR3 is TGCGCCAGCAGCCCGGGAGGCGGTTCGAGCTCCTACGAGCAGTACTTC. This sequence encodes CASSPGGGSSSYEQYF.

The chain carries TRBV2 and TRBJ1-1; D call uncertain. V was pared by 3 bases and J by 1 base, with 6 bases between. The CDR3 spans 13 residues. Germline CDR1 and CDR2: SNHLY and FYNNEI. The CDR3 here is CASSDGPNTEAFF. CDR3 nucleotide sequence: TGTGCCAGCAGTGATGGGCCGAACACTGAAGCTTTCTTT.

This clone was observed once. The chain carries TRBV29-1 and TRBJ1-2, with unresolved D. CDR1 SQVTM and CDR2 ANQGSEA come from the germline V gene. CDR3 length: 12 amino acids. Trimming removed 3 bases at V and 4 bases at J, with 9 bases between. The CDR3 DNA is TGCAGCGTTGACGGGCAGACCTATGGCTACACCTTC. This sequence encodes CSVDGQTYGYTF.

The genes are TRBV15 and TRBJ1-6; D unclear. V was pared by 0 bases and J by 2 bases, with 14 bases between. This CDR3 spans 18 amino acids. CDR1 LNHNV and CDR2 YYDKDF come from the germline V gene (reference sequence). The CDR3 loop reads CATSRDPMKEAYNSPLHF. The CDR3 nucleotides read TGTGCCACCAGCAGAGATCCCATGAAAGAAGCCTATAATTCACCCCTCCACTTT.

This clone was observed a handful of times. The gene calls are TRBV29-1 and TRBJ2-3; no reliable D call. Trimming pared 7 bases from V and 6 bases from J, leaving 17 bases between. CDR3 length equals 13 residues. The germline gives CDR1 SQVTM, CDR2 ANQGSEA. In DNA, the CDR3 is TGCAGCGCTTCCCTCTTCCAAGAGGATACGCAGTATTTT. Translation: CSASLFQEDTQYF.

This rearrangement joins TRBV18 to TRBJ1-2; D not resolved. CDR1 is KGHSH, CDR2 LQKENI, per germline. This CDR3 is 14 amino acids long. The V and J ends lost 4 bases and 6 bases respectively, with 15 bases between them. The CDR3 coding sequence is TGTGCCAGCTCACACGGGAGATCTCCAAATGGCTACACCTTC. As protein: CASSHGRSPNGYTF. Filled out from reference TRBV18 and TRBJ1-2, the complete variable domain reads NAGVMQNPRHLVRRRGQEARLRCSPMKGHSHVYWYRQLPEEGLKFMVYLQKENIIDESGMPKERFSAEFPKEGPSILRIQQVVRGDSAAYFCASSHGRSPNGYTFGSGTRLTVV.

This clone appeared a few times. This chain links TRBV19 with TRBJ1-4; tentative D call: TRBD1 (5 bases). V was cut by 5 bases and J by 3 bases, with 13 bases left in between. There are 15 residues in the CDR3. From germline, CDR1 is LNHDA and CDR2 SQIVND (reference sequence). The CDR3 sequence is CASSFWGPANEKLFF. CDR3 coding DNA: TGTGCCAGTAGTTTTTGGGGACCGGCTAATGAAAAACTGTTTTTT.

Many counts were recorded for this clone. The chain combines TRBV2 with TRBJ1-1, with D possibly being TRBD1 (5 bases). Looked up from germline, CDR1 is SNHLY and CDR2 is FYNNEI. V lost 6 bases and J 9 bases, leaving 11 bases between the germline ends. The CDR3 is 11 residues long. This CDR3 is CASRQGAQAFF. The CDR3 region has the DNA TGTGCCAGCAGGCAGGGTGCCCAAGCTTTCTTT.

V gene TRBV27 combines with J gene TRBJ1-2; 7 nucleotides align to TRBD1. The CDR3 has 13 residues. V was pared by 6 bases and J by 8 bases, with 9 bases of the junction left unmatched. Germline CDR1 is MNHEY and CDR2 is SMNVEV (reference sequence). The CDR3 here is CASSFLTGAGYTF. In nucleotides, the CDR3 is TGTGCCAGCAGCTTCCTTACAGGGGCCGGCTACACCTTC.